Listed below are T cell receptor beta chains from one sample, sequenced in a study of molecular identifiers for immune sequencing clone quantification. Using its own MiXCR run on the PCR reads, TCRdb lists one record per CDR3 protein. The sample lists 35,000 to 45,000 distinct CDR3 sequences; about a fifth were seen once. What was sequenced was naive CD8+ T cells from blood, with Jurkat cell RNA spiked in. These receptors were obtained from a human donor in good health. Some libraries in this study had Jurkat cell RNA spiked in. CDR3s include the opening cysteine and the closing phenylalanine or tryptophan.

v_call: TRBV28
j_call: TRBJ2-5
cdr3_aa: CASSFGGAQYF

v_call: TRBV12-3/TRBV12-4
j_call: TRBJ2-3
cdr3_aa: CASSPEQATQYF

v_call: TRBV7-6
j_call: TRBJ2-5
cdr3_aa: CASSTTNQETQYF

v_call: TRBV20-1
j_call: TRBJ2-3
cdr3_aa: CSAERTGGAELDTQYF

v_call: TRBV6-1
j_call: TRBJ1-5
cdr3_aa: CASSELKGSNQPQHF

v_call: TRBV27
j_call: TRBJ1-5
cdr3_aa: CASSLGSSNQPQHF

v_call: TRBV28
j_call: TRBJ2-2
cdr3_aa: CASSSQNTGELFF

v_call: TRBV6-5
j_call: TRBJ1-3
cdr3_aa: CASSYGTGGSGNTIYF

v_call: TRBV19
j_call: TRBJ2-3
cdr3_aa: CASSILGFSTDTQYF

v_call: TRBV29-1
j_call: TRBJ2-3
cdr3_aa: CSGAPFGTGETDTQYF

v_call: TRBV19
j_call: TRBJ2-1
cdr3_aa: CASSMRGASSYNEQFF

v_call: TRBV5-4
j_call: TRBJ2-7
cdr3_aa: CASSFAPGDYEQYF

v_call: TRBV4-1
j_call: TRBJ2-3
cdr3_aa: CASSPDTDTQYF

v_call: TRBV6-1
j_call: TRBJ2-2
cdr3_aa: CASETEALMNTGELFF

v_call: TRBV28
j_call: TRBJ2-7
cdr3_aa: CASRFAGTSGTYEQYF

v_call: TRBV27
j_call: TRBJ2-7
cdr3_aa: CASSPLDRGYEQYF

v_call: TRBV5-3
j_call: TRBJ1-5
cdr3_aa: CASSLGQPQHF

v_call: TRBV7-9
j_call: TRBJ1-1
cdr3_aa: CASSFLPGMNTEAFF

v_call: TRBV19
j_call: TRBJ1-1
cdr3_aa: CASSIVSGGGTEAFF

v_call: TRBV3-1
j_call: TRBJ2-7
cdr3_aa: CASSPYRGDYEQYF

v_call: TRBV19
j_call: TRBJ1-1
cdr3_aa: CATTRGGWTEAFF

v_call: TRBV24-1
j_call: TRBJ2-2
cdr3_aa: CATSDGDRGKTGELFF

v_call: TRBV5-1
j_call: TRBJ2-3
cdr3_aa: CASSFPAGGQGATDTQYF

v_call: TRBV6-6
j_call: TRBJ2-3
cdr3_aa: CASSVWVTDTQYF

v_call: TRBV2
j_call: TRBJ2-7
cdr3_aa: CASSEPGGNYEQYF

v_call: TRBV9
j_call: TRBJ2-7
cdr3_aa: CASSPRQGSGEQYF

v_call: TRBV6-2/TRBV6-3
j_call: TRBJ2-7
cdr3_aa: CASSYSLGLTYEQYF

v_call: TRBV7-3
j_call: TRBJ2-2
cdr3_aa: CASSLIRNTGELFF

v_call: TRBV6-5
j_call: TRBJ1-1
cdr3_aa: CASRNGGGNTEAFF

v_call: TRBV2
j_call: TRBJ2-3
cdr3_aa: CASTRDSQSWVTDTQYF

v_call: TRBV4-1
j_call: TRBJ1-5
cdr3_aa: CASSRQGGSNQPQHF

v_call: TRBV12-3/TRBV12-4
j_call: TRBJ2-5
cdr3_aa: CASSLDRGRGAGETQYF

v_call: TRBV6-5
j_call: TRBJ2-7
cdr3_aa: CASSYPPGQVFGYF

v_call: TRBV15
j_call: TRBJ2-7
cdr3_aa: CATSQGVDEQYF

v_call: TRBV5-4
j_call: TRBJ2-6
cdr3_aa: CASSPGVVVSGANVLTF

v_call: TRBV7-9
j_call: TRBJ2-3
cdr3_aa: CASSPPQERTQYF

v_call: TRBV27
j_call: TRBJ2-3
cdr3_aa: CASSIGTTDTQYF

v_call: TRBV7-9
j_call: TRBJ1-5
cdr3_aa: CASSDGTGNQPQHF

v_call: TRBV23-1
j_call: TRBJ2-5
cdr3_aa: CASTGTDRDQETQYF

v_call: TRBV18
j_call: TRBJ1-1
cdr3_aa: CASSPGPPGPEAFF